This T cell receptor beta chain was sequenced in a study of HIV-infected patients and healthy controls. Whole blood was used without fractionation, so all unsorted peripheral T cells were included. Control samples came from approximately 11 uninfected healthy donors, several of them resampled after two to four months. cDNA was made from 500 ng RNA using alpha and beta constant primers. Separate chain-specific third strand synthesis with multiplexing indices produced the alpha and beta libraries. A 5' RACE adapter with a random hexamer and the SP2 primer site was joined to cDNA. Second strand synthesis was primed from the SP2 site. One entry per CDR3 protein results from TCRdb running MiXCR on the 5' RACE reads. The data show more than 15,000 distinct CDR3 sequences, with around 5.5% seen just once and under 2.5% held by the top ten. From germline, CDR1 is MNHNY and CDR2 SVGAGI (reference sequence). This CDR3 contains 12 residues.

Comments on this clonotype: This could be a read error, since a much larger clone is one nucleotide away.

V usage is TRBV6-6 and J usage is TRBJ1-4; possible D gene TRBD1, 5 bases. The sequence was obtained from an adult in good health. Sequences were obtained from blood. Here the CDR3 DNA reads TGTGCCAGCGGTTACGGGGGGGAAAAACTGTTTTTT. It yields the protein CASGYGGEKLFF.